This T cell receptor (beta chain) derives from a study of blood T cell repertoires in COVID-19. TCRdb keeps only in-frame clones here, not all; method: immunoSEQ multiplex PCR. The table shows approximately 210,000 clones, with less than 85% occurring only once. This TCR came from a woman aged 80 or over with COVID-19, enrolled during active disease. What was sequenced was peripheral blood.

This CDR3 is CASSQVRGTVNSPLHF. The CDR3 coding sequence is TGCGCCAGCAGCCAAGTCCGGGGGACAGTTAATTCACCCCTCCACTTT. The gene calls are TRBV4-1 and TRBJ1-6; 7 bases line up with TRBD1. CDR3 length: 16 amino acids. J was trimmed by 6 bases and V by 1 base; bases with no gene match: 6. Germline values: CDR1 MGHRA, CDR2 YSYEKL.